This T cell receptor (beta chain) was recorded in a study of cytomegalovirus exposure and HLA in healthy donors. Study-wide findings and caveats: For TCR beta chains, V- and J-gene trimming was later linked to a missense DCLRE1C variant. Upon later analysis, TCR association rates were observed to vary by HLA locus, being highest for DRB1 and lowest for HLA-C. Rarity characterized most TCR sequences, yet some public TCRs appeared in many donors. In vitro experiments confirmed that three CMV-associated chains were specific for CMV antigens.

PCR used 60 Vbeta primers and 13 Jbeta primers. The data were produced by immunoSEQ multiplex PCR, yet TCRdb's version contains in-frame clones alone and is incomplete. The sample has approximately 250,000 clones, 70% to 90% seen once. On this clone itself: Antigen specificity is unknown.

The V and J ends lost 3 bases and 5 bases respectively, with 16 bases between them. The CDR3 has 15 residues. In germline, CDR1 is MNHEY, CDR2 SMNVEV (reference sequence). Sequenced: PBMCs. This chain links TRBV27 with TRBJ1-1; D gene uncertain. The sequence was obtained from a girl aged 2-15 years in good health and CMV-seronegative. CDR3 sequence (DNA): TGTGCCAGCAGTTTTAAGTCCCTGGCGGGGACTGAAGCTTTCTTT. Amino acid sequence: CASSFKSLAGTEAFF.